This T cell receptor (beta chain) appears in the sequencing data of a study of blood T cell repertoires in COVID-19. About the research overall: Some COVID-19 samples were acute and others convalescent; all came from the United States, Italy and Spain. Sample material is recorded as cDNA or gDNA derived from T cells, B-cell-depleted T cells, or PBMCs.

Original handling: By means of reference gene primer amplification, nucleated cell counts were estimated. The table came from immunoSEQ multiplex PCR; TCRdb's copy has only in-frame clones and leaves some out. Clone size and the V and J calls come from that table; the DNA yielded D and trimming. This sample has tens of thousands of clones, with about nine tenths found just once. Trimming removed 7 bases from V and 4 bases from J; junction bases left unmatched: 8. This CDR3 spans 14 amino acids. Looked up from germline, CDR1 is MNHEY and CDR2 is SVGAGI. Sequencing input: peripheral blood. The V call is TRBV6-5, the J call TRBJ2-3; TRBD1 matches at 7 bases. This clonotype was obtained from a woman in her 50s with active or convalescent COVID-19. The CDR3 loop is CASKTDRWSDTQYF. CDR3 nucleotide sequence: TGTGCCAGCAAAACGGACAGGTGGTCAGATACGCAGTATTTT.